The 15 T cell receptor beta chains in this list originate from one sample, sequenced in a study of T-cell reconstitution after alpha-beta-depleted transplantation in children. Using unique molecular identifiers, the investigators prepared the TCRbeta library. TCRdb used MiXCR to reprocess the PCR reads, holding one entry per CDR3 protein. The data hold over 150,000 distinct CDR3 sequences, with about 7% observed a single time. The sample here was PBMCs, taken before TCRalphabeta/CD19-depleted stem cell transplant. These receptors originate from a boy younger than 10 with acute lymphoblastic leukemia, due to receive a stem cell transplant.

As to this clonotype: A read error is possible here, since a much larger clone lies one base away. V is TRBV6-5 and J is TRBJ2-7; maybe TRBD1 (5 bases). The V end lost 0 bases, the J end lost 2 bases, and 17 bases lay between the germline ends. Germline-derived CDR1 and CDR2 are MNHEY and SVGAGI. This CDR3 is built from 17 residues. The CDR3 nucleotides read TGTGCCAGCAGTTACTCAGCAGTGACAGCCCATACCTACGAGCAGTACTTC. Translating it yields CASSYSAVTAHTYEQYF.

The chain joins TRBV3-1 to TRBJ1-1; D gene unclear. The V end was cut by 3 bases, the J end by 3 bases, with 14 bases between. Germline V gene data show CDR1 as LGHDT and CDR2 as YNNKEL (reference sequence). This CDR3 is built from 15 residues. The CDR3 is CASSQAGSGDTEAFF. Written as DNA, the CDR3 is TGTGCCAGCAGCCAGGCGGGCTCCGGCGACACTGAAGCTTTCTTT.

This clonotype was seen many times. J is TRBJ2-1 and V is TRBV11-1; D gene unclear. V lost 2 bases and J lost 7, with 6 bases in between. The CDR3 has 12 amino acids. Germline V gives CDR1 SGHAT, CDR2 FQDESV (reference sequence). This CDR3 is CASSLSMNEQFF. For the CDR3, the DNA is TGTGCCAGCAGCTTAAGCATGAATGAGCAGTTCTTC.

The chain combines TRBV25-1 with TRBJ2-3; the D gene is possibly TRBD2 (6 bases). Between the trimmed V and J ends, which lost 11 bases and 5 bases, there was a span of 20 bases. The CDR3 extends over 14 amino acids. In germline, CDR1 is MGHDK, CDR2 SYGVNS. CDR3 protein: CAPENAAGKDTQYF. As DNA, the CDR3 is TGTGCCCCCGAAAACGCGGCGGGGAAAGATACGCAGTATTTT.

This clonotype was seen repeatedly, ten times or more. This could be a read error, since a much larger clone is one nucleotide away. The chain links TRBV9 to TRBJ1-1, with a weak D call TRBD1 (6 bases). The CDR3 sequence is 13 residues long. Germline V CDR1 and CDR2: SGDLS, YYNGEE. The V end lost 3 bases, the J end lost 1 base, and 7 bases lay between the germline ends. The CDR3 DNA reads TGTGCCAGCAGCGCACAGGGGAACACTGAAGCTTTCTTT. Protein product: CASSAQGNTEAFF.

This clonotype was seen ten or more times. This chain joins TRBV11-2 and TRBJ2-1; D possibly corresponds to TRBD2 (6 bases). Between the trimmed V and J ends, which lost 7 bases and 5 bases, there was a span of 15 bases. The germline V gene encodes CDR1 SGHAT and CDR2 FQNNGV. The CDR3 runs to 14 residues. Here the CDR3 reads CASTHGLSNNEQFF. In DNA, the CDR3 is TGTGCCAGCACCCATGGACTATCCAACAATGAGCAGTTCTTC.

This clonotype occurred a few times. The chain joins TRBV4-3 to TRBJ2-2; TRBD1 aligns across 8 bases. The CDR3 extends over 15 amino acids. Trimming removed 2 bases from V and 4 bases from J; junction bases left unmatched: 3. Germline V lookup: CDR1 LGHNA, CDR2 YSLEER. CDR3 region: CASSQHTGGTGELFF. The CDR3, as DNA: TGCGCCAGCAGCCAACATACAGGGGGCACCGGGGAGCTGTTTTTT.

This clonotype was seen many times. J is TRBJ2-3 and V is TRBV27; D might be TRBD2 (5 bases). The CDR3 is made up of 15 amino acids. Germline CDR1 reads MNHEY; CDR2 reads SMNVEV (reference sequence). V was trimmed by 3 bases and J by 4 bases, leaving 14 bases between them. DNA of the CDR3: TGTGCCAGCAGTTTCGGGGAGTTCCGCCCAGATACGCAGTATTTT. As protein: CASSFGEFRPDTQYF.

The V gene is TRBV19, the J gene TRBJ2-7, with D perhaps matching TRBD1 (6 bases). V was pared by 3 bases and J by 7 bases, with 19 bases between. The CDR3 is 15 amino acids. Germline CDR1 and CDR2: LNHDA and SQIVND (reference sequence). The CDR3 protein is CASSMTGRDQGEQYF. The CDR3 DNA is TGTGCCAGTAGTATGACCGGCAGGGACCAGGGGGAGCAGTACTTC.

The J gene is TRBJ2-5, the V gene TRBV13; D unclear. The CDR3 sequence is 13 residues long. Trimming left V 10 bases short and J 5 bases short, with 17 bases between. Germline lookup yields CDR1 PRHDT and CDR2 FYEKMQ (reference sequence). CDR3 nucleotides: TGTGCCATCTGCTTAGGTCATACGGAGACCCAGTACTTC. Translating it yields CAICLGHTETQYF.

The sample holds a few counts of this clonotype. The rearrangement joins TRBV28 to TRBJ2-3; 10 bases map to TRBD2. The V and J ends lost 2 bases and 6 bases, in that order; junction bases with no gene match: 5. The CDR3 covers 15 residues. CDR1 is MDHEN, CDR2 SYDVKM, per germline. CDR3 sequence: CASSLGAGGLDTQYF. The DNA for the CDR3 is TGTGCCAGCAGTTTAGGAGCGGGGGGGCTGGATACGCAGTATTTT. Full variable domain (outside the CDR3, taken from reference TRBV28 and TRBJ2-3): DVKVTQSSRYLVKRTGEKVFLECVQDMDHENMFWYRQDPGLGLRLIYFSYDVKMKEKGDIPEGYSVSREKKERFSLILESASTNQTSMYLCASSLGAGGLDTQYFGPGTRLTVL.

There are many counts of this clonotype. The chain couples TRBV7-8 to TRBJ2-3; D not certain. This CDR3 has 16 residues. CDR1 and CDR2 from the germline V gene are SGHVS and FQNEAQ. Deletions cut 4 bases from V and 0 bases from J, with 14 bases between. The CDR3 sequence is CASSSRQISSTDTQYF. DNA of the CDR3: TGTGCCAGCAGCTCCAGGCAAATTTCTAGCACAGATACGCAGTATTTT. Full variable domain (outside the CDR3, taken from reference TRBV7-8 and TRBJ2-3): GAGVSQSPRYKVAKRGQDVALRCDPISGHVSLFWYQQALGQGPEFLTYFQNEAQLDKSGLPSDRFFAERPEGSVSTLKIQRTQQEDSAVYLCASSSRQISSTDTQYFGPGTRLTVL.

CDR3 in amino acids: CASSSVLAGEYSEQFF. The DNA of the CDR3 is TGTGCCAGCAGCTCGGTACTAGCGGGAGAGTATAGTGAGCAGTTCTTC. The chain links TRBV7-2 to TRBJ2-1; TRBD2 aligns across 11 bases. This CDR3 has 16 amino acids. V was clipped by 4 bases and J by 9 bases; unmatched bases: 11. CDR1 SGHTA and CDR2 FQGNSA come from the germline V gene. The full variable domain, completed using reference TRBV7-2 and TRBJ2-1, is GAGVSQSPSNKVTEKGKDVELRCDPISGHTALYWYRQSLGQGLEFLIYFQGNSAPDKSGLPSDRFSAERTGGSVSTLTIQRTQQEDSAVYLCASSSVLAGEYSEQFFGPGTRLTVL.

This clonotype was seen a handful of times. The chain uses TRBV3-1 and TRBJ2-5; 10 nucleotides align to TRBD2. The length of the CDR3 is 15 residues. Trimming at V came to 0 bases and at J to 4 bases, leaving 2 bases not matched to a gene. Germline assignment: CDR1 LGHDT and CDR2 YNNKEL (reference sequence). The CDR3 protein is CASSQDLAGAETQYF. The CDR3, as DNA: TGTGCCAGCAGCCAAGATCTAGCGGGAGCAGAGACCCAGTACTTC.

About this clonotype: The junction shows a germline mismatch at one end, possibly a read error. This sequence joins TRBV20-1 and TRBJ1-1; D possibly corresponds to TRBD1 (5 bases). Germline V lookup: CDR1 DFQATT, CDR2 SNEGSKA (reference sequence). CDR3 length: 16 amino acids. In nucleotides, the CDR3 is TGCTGTGCTAGAGCTATGGGACGGGGGGTGAACACTGAAGCTTTCTTT. This gives the protein CCARAMGRGVNTEAFF.